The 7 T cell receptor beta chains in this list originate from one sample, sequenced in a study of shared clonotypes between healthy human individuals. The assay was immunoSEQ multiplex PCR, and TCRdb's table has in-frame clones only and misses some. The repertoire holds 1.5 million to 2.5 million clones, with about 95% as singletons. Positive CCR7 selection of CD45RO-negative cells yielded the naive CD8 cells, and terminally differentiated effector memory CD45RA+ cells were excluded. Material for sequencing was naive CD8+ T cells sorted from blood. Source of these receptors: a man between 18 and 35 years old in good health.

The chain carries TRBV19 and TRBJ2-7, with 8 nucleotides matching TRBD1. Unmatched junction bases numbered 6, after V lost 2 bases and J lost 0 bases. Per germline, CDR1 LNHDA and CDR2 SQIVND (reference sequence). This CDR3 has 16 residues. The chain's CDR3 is CASSIKYGQGSYEQYF. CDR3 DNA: TGTGCCAGTAGTATAAAATACGGACAGGGCTCCTACGAGCAGTACTTC.

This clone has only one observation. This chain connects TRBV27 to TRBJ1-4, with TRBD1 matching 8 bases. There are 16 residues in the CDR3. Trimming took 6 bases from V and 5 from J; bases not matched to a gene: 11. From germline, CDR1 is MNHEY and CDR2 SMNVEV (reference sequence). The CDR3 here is CASRLNQGASNEKLFF. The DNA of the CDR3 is TGTGCCAGCAGACTAAACCAGGGGGCAAGCAATGAAAAACTGTTTTTT. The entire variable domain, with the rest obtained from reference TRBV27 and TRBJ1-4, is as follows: EAQVTQNPRYLITVTGKKLTVTCSQNMNHEYMSWYRQDPGLGLRQIYYSMNVEVTDKGDVPEGYKVSRKEKRNFPLILESPSPNQTSLYFCASRLNQGASNEKLFFGSGTQLSVL.

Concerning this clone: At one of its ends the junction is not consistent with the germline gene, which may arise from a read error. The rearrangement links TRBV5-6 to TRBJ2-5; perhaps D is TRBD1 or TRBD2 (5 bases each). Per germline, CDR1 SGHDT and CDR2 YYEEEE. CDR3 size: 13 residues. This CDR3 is CASRLGPQETQYF. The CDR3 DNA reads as TGTGCCAGCAGGTTGGGACCCCAAGAGACCCAGTACTTC.

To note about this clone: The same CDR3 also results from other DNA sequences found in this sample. CDR3 protein: CATSSPGQLNTEAFF. CDR3 bases: TGTGCCACCAGCAGCCCGGGACAGTTGAACACTGAAGCTTTCTTT. V usage is TRBV15 and J usage is TRBJ1-1; 7 bases align to TRBD1. Trimming at V came to 3 bases and at J to 0 bases, leaving 4 bases not matched to a gene. Germline-derived CDR1 and CDR2 are LNHNV and YYDKDF (reference sequence). The length of the CDR3 is 15 residues.

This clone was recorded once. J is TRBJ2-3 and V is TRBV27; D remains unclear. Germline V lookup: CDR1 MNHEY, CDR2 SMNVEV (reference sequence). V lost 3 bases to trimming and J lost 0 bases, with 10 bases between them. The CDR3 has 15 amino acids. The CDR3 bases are TGTGCCAGCAGTTTCGGCTCCTCTAGCACAGATACGCAGTATTTT. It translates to CASSFGSSSTDTQYF.

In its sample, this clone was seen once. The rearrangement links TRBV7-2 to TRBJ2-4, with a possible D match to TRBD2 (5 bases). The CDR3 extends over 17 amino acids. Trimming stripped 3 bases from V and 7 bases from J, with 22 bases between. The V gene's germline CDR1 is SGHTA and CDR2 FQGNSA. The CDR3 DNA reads TGTGCCAGCAGCTTTAAAAAGGACTTGGGCCTCGAGAACATTCAGTACTTC. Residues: CASSFKKDLGLENIQYF.

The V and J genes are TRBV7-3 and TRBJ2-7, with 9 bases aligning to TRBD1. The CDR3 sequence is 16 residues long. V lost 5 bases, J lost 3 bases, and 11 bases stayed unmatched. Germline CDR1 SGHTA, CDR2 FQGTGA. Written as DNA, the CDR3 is TGTGCCAGCAGCCCGGATTCCGGGACAGGGATCTACGAGCAGTACTTC. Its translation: CASSPDSGTGIYEQYF. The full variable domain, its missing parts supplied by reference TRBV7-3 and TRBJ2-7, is GAGVSQTPSNKVTEKGKYVELRCDPISGHTALYWYRQSLGQGPEFLIYFQGTGAADDSGLPNDRFFAVRPEGSVSTLKIQRTERGDSAVYLCASSPDSGTGIYEQYFGPGTRLTVT.